The 27 T cell receptor beta chains below come from one sample, sequenced in a study of cytomegalovirus exposure and HLA in healthy donors. Primers for the PCR totalled 60 Vbeta and 13 Jbeta. The assay was immunoSEQ multiplex PCR, and TCRdb's table has in-frame clones only and misses some. The sample shows roughly 80,000 clones, around four fifths of them seen only once. Sequenced input: PBMCs. The receptors here all came from a woman between 50 and 59 years old in good health and CMV-seropositive.

V gene TRBV7-2 combines with J gene TRBJ2-1; the match to TRBD2 covers 8 bases. Trimming removed 5 bases from V and 9 bases from J; junction bases left unmatched: 3. This CDR3 is built from 12 residues. From germline, CDR1 is SGHTA and CDR2 FQGNSA. The CDR3 protein is CASSRAGGEQFF. CDR3 nucleotide sequence: TGTGCCAGCAGCCGGGCGGGGGGTGAGCAGTTCTTC. Full variable domain (outside the CDR3, taken from reference TRBV7-2 and TRBJ2-1): GAGVSQSPSNKVTEKGKDVELRCDPISGHTALYWYRQSLGQGLEFLIYFQGNSAPDKSGLPSDRFSAERTGGSVSTLTIQRTQQEDSAVYLCASSRAGGEQFFGPGTRLTVL.

The chain employs TRBV19 and TRBJ2-1, with 9 bases matching TRBD2. CDR3 size: 20 residues. V shed 2 bases and J 2 bases; nucleotides not matched to a gene: 16. CDR1 and CDR2 from the germline V gene are LNHDA and SQIVND (reference sequence). CDR3 nucleotide sequence: TGTGCCAGTAGTATACGCGTTACTAGCGGGCTTATGAATACCTACAATGAGCAGTTCTTC. It translates to CASSIRVTSGLMNTYNEQFF.

V usage is TRBV12-2 and J usage is TRBJ2-1; TRBD2, the D gene given by the table, was not confirmed from the DNA. TRBV12-2 is shown as a pseudogene. The CDR3 is 17 amino acids. In DNA form, the CDR3 reads TGTGCAAGTCGCTTAGATTGTGGGAGAGTGTCTTACAATGAGCAGTTCTTC. This gives the protein CASRLDCGRVSYNEQFF.

This chain uses TRBV13 with TRBJ2-1, with 13 positions matching TRBD2. The CDR3 has 16 amino acids. V was clipped by 5 bases and J by 9 bases; unmatched bases: 10. In germline, CDR1 is PRHDT, CDR2 FYEKMQ (reference sequence). The CDR3 sequence: CASSRRTSGSSGEQFF. CDR3 DNA: TGTGCCAGCAGCCGGCGGACTAGCGGGAGTTCTGGTGAGCAGTTCTTC.

The V call is TRBV5-6, the J call TRBJ1-1; 8 nucleotides agree with TRBD1. The germline V gene has CDR1 SGHDT and CDR2 YYEEEE. V was pared by 2 bases and J by 0 bases, with 12 bases of the junction left unmatched. The CDR3 contains 18 residues. DNA for the CDR3: TGTGCCAGCAGCTTCACTCGGGACAGGAGGGGGATGAACACTGAAGCTTTCTTT. Protein: CASSFTRDRRGMNTEAFF.

The V gene is TRBV12-1, the J gene TRBJ2-1; the table's D call, TRBD2, has no DNA check behind it. TRBV12-1 is listed as a pseudogene. This CDR3 contains 15 residues. CDR3 amino acids: CASSFDRGSGNEQFF. The CDR3 DNA reads as TGTGCCAGCAGCTTTGACCGCGGGAGCGGGAATGAGCAGTTCTTC.

A single count supports this clone. The V call is TRBV10-3, the J call TRBJ2-2; TRBD2 might be the D (6 bases). V was trimmed by 3 bases and J by 3 bases, leaving 8 bases between them. The CDR3 is 14 residues long. CDR1 and CDR2 from the germline V gene are ENHRY and SYGVKD. Here the CDR3 DNA reads TGTGCCATCAGTGACCCGGGGGACACCGGGGAGCTGTTTTTT. This gives the protein CAISDPGDTGELFF.

This chain links TRBV7-2 with TRBJ2-7; D might be TRBD2 (5 bases). Trimming took off 1 base at V and 6 bases at J, with 7 bases between the two ends. CDR1 SGHTA and CDR2 FQGNSA come from the germline V gene. The CDR3 totals 12 residues. CDR3 in DNA: TGTGCCAGCAGCTTAGTCGAGGGCGAGCAGTACTTC. Translation: CASSLVEGEQYF.

The rearrangement uses TRBV4-1 and TRBJ1-3; 7 nucleotides align to TRBD1. The trim removed 1 base at V and 0 bases at J, leaving 6 bases unmatched. There are 17 residues in the CDR3. Germline-derived CDR1 and CDR2 are MGHRA and YSYEKL. CDR3 protein: CASSQGRQGLSGNTIYF. CDR3 DNA: TGCGCCAGCAGCCAAGGGAGACAGGGCCTCTCTGGAAACACCATATATTTT.

This clone occurred once. The chain carries TRBV5-6 and TRBJ2-7; 8 nucleotides agree with TRBD1. Germline V gene data show CDR1 as SGHDT and CDR2 as YYEEEE. With 6 bases clipped from V and 2 bases from J, the junction kept 4 bases outside the gene matches. This CDR3 comprises 13 residues. DNA for the CDR3: TGTGCCAGCACTCGACAGGGGCCCTACGAGCAGTACTTC. It codes for CASTRQGPYEQYF.

V is TRBV10-2 and J is TRBJ2-5; TRBD2 agrees at 8 bases. The CDR3 totals 14 residues. Germline-derived CDR1 and CDR2 are WSHSY and SAAADI. Germline trimming cut 4 bases from V and 2 bases from J; bases unmatched to any gene: 3. The CDR3 here is CASSVVAGQETQYF. Written as DNA, the CDR3 is TGCGCCAGCAGTGTAGTAGCGGGGCAAGAGACCCAGTACTTC.

The rearrangement uses TRBV5-4 and TRBJ1-1; a weak D match, TRBD1 (5 bases). This CDR3 contains 13 residues. Germline CDR1 is SGHNT and CDR2 is YYREEE (reference sequence). Between the trimmed V and J ends, which lost 2 bases and 3 bases, there was a span of 8 bases. The CDR3 DNA follows: TGTGCCAGCAGCTTAGACAGCTACACTGAAGCTTTCTTT. Protein: CASSLDSYTEAFF.

CDR3 in DNA: TGTGCCAGCAGCTACGACAGGGGGGACTACAATGAGCAGTTCTTC. Residues: CASSYDRGDYNEQFF. This chain connects TRBV5-6 to TRBJ2-1, with 9 nucleotides matching TRBD1. Germline trimming cut 3 bases from V and 3 bases from J; bases unmatched to any gene: 4. Germline V CDR1 and CDR2: SGHDT, YYEEEE. The CDR3 is 15 residues long.

The V and J genes are TRBV2 and TRBJ2-3; possibly TRBD2 for D (6 bases). This CDR3 has 15 amino acids. Germline CDR1 is SNHLY and CDR2 is FYNNEI. Trimming shortened V by 8 bases and J by 3 bases, and 18 bases separated the two germline ends. CDR3 bases: TGTGCCAGCCGCTTACGACGGGAGTATACAGATACGCAGTATTTT. It specifies CASRLRREYTDTQYF.

The rearrangement joins TRBV10-1 to TRBJ2-7, with D perhaps TRBD1 (5 bases). This CDR3 has 16 amino acids. V was trimmed by 6 bases and J by 6 bases, leaving 24 bases between them. CDR1 and CDR2 (germline): WNHNN, SYGVQD (reference sequence). CDR3 sequence reads: CASSLRRQQHSTEQYF. Written as DNA, the CDR3 is TGCGCCAGCAGCCTTAGGAGACAGCAACATTCTACCGAGCAGTACTTC.

This clone was counted a few times. The rearrangement links TRBV11-3 to TRBJ2-2; 9 nucleotides line up with TRBD2. V was clipped by 1 base and J by 4 bases; unmatched bases: 4. The CDR3 spans 16 residues. From germline, CDR1 is SGHNT and CDR2 YENEEA. The CDR3 protein is CASSLVAGDPTGELFF. CDR3 nucleotide sequence: TGTGCCAGCAGCTTAGTAGCGGGAGACCCCACCGGGGAGCTGTTTTTT.

This sequence joins TRBV30 and TRBJ2-7; tentative D call: TRBD2 (5 bases). V was pared by 4 bases and J by 3 bases, with 13 bases between. Germline CDR1 reads GTSNPN; CDR2 reads SVGIG (reference sequence). The CDR3 is 13 amino acids. CDR3 in DNA: TGTGCCTGGATTGGACTCCCACACTACGAGCAGTACTTC. Translation: CAWIGLPHYEQYF.

The V gene is TRBV5-1, the J gene TRBJ2-5; TRBD2 aligns across 9 bases. Looked up from germline, CDR1 is SGHRS and CDR2 is YFSETQ. CDR3 length: 15 amino acids. The trim removed 7 bases at V and 5 bases at J, leaving 12 bases unmatched. DNA of the CDR3: TGCGCCAGCTCTCCTTGGGTAGCGGGAGCGGAGACCCAGTACTTC. Its protein product is CASSPWVAGAETQYF. The whole variable domain, remainder taken from reference TRBV5-1 and TRBJ2-5, is KAGVTQTPRYLIKTRGQQVTLSCSPISGHRSVSWYQQTPGQGLQFLFEYFSETQRNKGNFPGRFSGRQFSNSRSEMNVSTLELGDSALYLCASSPWVAGAETQYFGPGTRLLVL.

This clone turned up a few times. The chain recombines TRBV21-1 with TRBJ2-1; TRBD2 was called by the table and not checked on the DNA. TRBV21-1 is a recognized pseudogene. This CDR3 comprises 14 residues. CDR3 bases: TGTGCCAGCAGCACCTCCCGGTCCCGAAATGAGCAGTTCTTC. Its translation: CASSTSRSRNEQFF.

The chain joins TRBV19 to TRBJ1-5; 10 bases line up with TRBD1. J was trimmed by 6 bases and V by 7 bases; bases with no gene match: 9. Per the germline V gene, CDR1 is LNHDA and CDR2 is SQIVND (reference sequence). This CDR3 has 15 amino acids. The CDR3 spells CASTPRDRGIQPQHF. CDR3 nucleotides: TGTGCCAGTACCCCGAGGGACAGGGGAATTCAGCCCCAGCATTTT.

This chain links TRBV29-1 with TRBJ1-4; 7 bases are shared with TRBD1. CDR3 length equals 14 residues. The junction had 9 bases not matched to a gene; V was cut back by 6 bases and J by 5 bases. Germline-derived CDR1 and CDR2 are SQVTM and ANQGSEA. The CDR3 here is CSVRANRGNEKLFF. The CDR3 bases are TGCAGCGTCCGGGCTAACAGGGGAAATGAAAAACTGTTTTTT. The whole variable domain, remainder taken from reference TRBV29-1 and TRBJ1-4, is SAVISQKPSRDICQRGTSLTIQCQVDSQVTMMFWYRQQPGQSLTLIATANQGSEATYESGFVIDKFPISRPNLTFSTLTVSNMSPEDSSIYLCSVRANRGNEKLFFGSGTQLSVL.

The chain recombines TRBV19 with TRBJ2-2; 10 bases align to TRBD2. CDR3 length: 15 residues. The V gene's germline CDR1 is LNHDA and CDR2 SQIVND (reference sequence). Trimming cost V 9 bases and J 2 bases; bases outside gene matches: 6. CDR3 DNA: TGTGCCAGCCGGGGGACTAGCGAAAACACCGGGGAGCTGTTTTTT. Translated: CASRGTSENTGELFF.

This chain uses TRBV2 with TRBJ2-7; TRBD1 matches at 7 bases. The CDR3 has 14 residues. Germline V gives CDR1 SNHLY, CDR2 FYNNEI. V lost 8 bases to trimming and J lost 3 bases; unmatched junction nucleotides: 10. CDR3 protein: CASVSGTALYEQYF. CDR3 DNA: TGTGCCAGCGTTTCCGGGACAGCCCTCTACGAGCAGTACTTC.

The chain recombines TRBV6-5 with TRBJ2-2, with D unclear. CDR1 MNHEY and CDR2 SVGAGI come from the germline V gene. V was shortened by 6 bases and J by 4 bases, with 12 bases between the two germline ends. The CDR3 runs to 14 residues. Here the CDR3 DNA reads TGTGCCAGCAGCACAACAGAAGCCACCGGGGAGCTGTTTTTT. Translation gives CASSTTEATGELFF.

J is TRBJ2-3 and V is TRBV19, with D possibly being TRBD2 (6 bases). Per germline, CDR1 LNHDA and CDR2 SQIVND (reference sequence). The CDR3 contains 13 residues. V lost 6 bases and J 1 base, leaving 8 bases between the germline ends. CDR3 nucleotides: TGTGCCAGTAGATTAGCGGGCACAGATACGCAGTATTTT. Translated: CASRLAGTDTQYF.

The chain couples TRBV5-4 to TRBJ2-3, with D possibly being TRBD1 (6 bases). Germline V gene sequence: CDR1 SGHNT, CDR2 YYREEE (reference sequence). Trimming stripped 1 base from V and 1 base from J, with 10 bases between. The CDR3 extends over 15 amino acids. The CDR3 DNA reads TGTGCCAGCAGCTTGCTTGAGGGGGGCACAGATACGCAGTATTTT. This encodes CASSLLEGGTDTQYF.

The CDR3 sequence: CASSQEATRDSQETQYF. DNA for the CDR3: TGTGCCAGCAGCCAAGAAGCAACCCGAGACAGCCAAGAGACCCAGTACTTC. The genes are TRBV4-2 and TRBJ2-5, with TRBD1 as a possible D gene (5 bases). Deletions cut 0 bases from V and 1 base from J, with 15 bases between. The CDR3 extends over 17 amino acids. From germline, CDR1 is LGHNA and CDR2 YNFKEQ.